The 25 T cell receptor beta chains below all came from one sample that was sequenced in a study of vaccination and CD4 T cells after COVID-19. With the Oncomine TCR Beta short-read assay, DNA from cultured CD4+ T cells was sequenced. TCRdb processed the PCR reads anew with MiXCR; each CDR3 protein has one entry. Here the sample spans 15,000 to 20,000 distinct CDR3 sequences, around 78% being singletons. The treatment is: approximately 9-day PBMC culture with coronavirus spike peptide pools or control peptides (ViraFEST assay). These TCRs are of unknown antigen specificity. The sample consisted of CD4+ T cells from blood, cultured in vitro, taken after SARS-CoV-2 vaccination. These receptors came from a human donor who received a COVID-19 vaccine.

The chain combines TRBV6-1 with TRBJ1-1, with 8 bases identical to TRBD1. V was pared by 7 bases and J by 0 bases, with 7 bases of the junction left unmatched. Germline assignment: CDR1 MNHNS and CDR2 SASEGT. CDR3 size: 15 residues. CDR3 loop: CASIQGAGLNTEAFF. CDR3 nucleotide sequence: TGTGCCAGCATCCAGGGGGCAGGGTTGAACACTGAAGCTTTCTTT.

The DNA for the CDR3 is TGTGCCAGTAGTATTCCCGGGACAGGGGGCCGGGAGACCCAGTACTTC. Its protein product is CASSIPGTGGRETQYF. The gene calls are TRBV19 and TRBJ2-5; 12 bases align to TRBD1. CDR1 and CDR2 (germline): LNHDA, SQIVND (reference sequence). This CDR3 is 16 amino acids long. Trimming removed 3 bases from V and 5 bases from J; junction bases left unmatched: 7.

CDR3 nucleotides: TGTGCCACCCCGAACGGCCTGAACACCGGGGAGCTGTTTTTT. Protein product: CATPNGLNTGELFF. The chain uses TRBV15 and TRBJ2-2; unclear D gene. This CDR3 has 14 residues. Looked up from germline, CDR1 is LNHNV and CDR2 is YYDKDF (reference sequence). V lost 8 bases, J lost 1 base, and 11 bases lay in between.

The V call is TRBV7-3, the J call TRBJ1-2, with 9 bases matching TRBD1. Germline-derived CDR1 and CDR2 are SGHTA and FQGTGA. The CDR3 is made up of 15 amino acids. V dropped 5 bases and J dropped 5; count of bases not matched to a gene: 9. The CDR3 sequence is CASSRQRQGVYGYTF. DNA of the CDR3: TGTGCCAGCAGCCGGCAACGACAGGGGGTATATGGCTACACCTTC.

V gene TRBV10-3 combines with J gene TRBJ1-2; D may be TRBD1 (5 bases). The germline V gene encodes CDR1 ENHRY and CDR2 SYGVKD. The V end was cut by 9 bases, the J end by 6 bases, with 14 bases between. The CDR3 has 12 residues. CDR3: CAIGRDGDGYTF. Here the CDR3 DNA reads TGTGCCATTGGTCGGGACGGTGATGGCTACACCTTC.

This clonotype turned up a few times. The chain employs TRBV7-9 and TRBJ1-1, with a tentative D call TRBD1 (5 bases). The germline V and J ends were trimmed by 3 bases and 4 bases, with 12 bases remaining between them. The CDR3 sequence is 14 residues long. Germline V gene sequence: CDR1 SEHNR, CDR2 FQNEAQ (reference sequence). CDR3: CASSFFEGPTEAFF. CDR3 DNA sequence: TGTGCCAGCAGCTTCTTTGAGGGGCCCACTGAAGCTTTCTTT. The whole variable domain, remainder taken from reference TRBV7-9 and TRBJ1-1, is DTGVSQNPRHKITKRGQNVTFRCDPISEHNRLYWYRQTLGQGPEFLTYFQNEAQLEKSRLLSDRFSAERPKGSFSTLEIQRTEQGDSAMYLCASSFFEGPTEAFFGQGTRLTVV.

The chain joins TRBV20-1 to TRBJ1-1; D gene unclear. The CDR3 sequence is 8 residues long. Trimming took 5 bases from V and 11 from J, leaving 6 bases between them. The germline gives CDR1 DFQATT, CDR2 SNEGSKA (reference sequence). CDR3 loop: CSAGRAFF. CDR3 coding DNA: TGCAGTGCTGGGCGCGCTTTCTTT.

The chain has TRBV20-1 and TRBJ2-1, with D unclear. Deletions cut 6 bases from V and 6 bases from J, with 18 bases between. This CDR3 comprises 14 residues. The germline V gene encodes CDR1 DFQATT and CDR2 SNEGSKA (reference sequence). CDR3 amino acids: CSARGTAVRNEQFF. The DNA for the CDR3 is TGCAGTGCCCGAGGCACGGCTGTGCGCAATGAGCAGTTCTTC.

This clonotype was counted once. The chain combines TRBV20-1 with TRBJ1-1; unclear D gene. CDR3 length: 13 residues. Trimming stripped 7 bases from V and 9 bases from J, with 21 bases between. From germline, CDR1 is DFQATT and CDR2 SNEGSKA (reference sequence). CDR3 in DNA: TGCAGTGGTGTAGGCAGCCATGGAGGGAAAGCTTTCTTT. This translates into CSGVGSHGGKAFF.

The chain uses TRBV7-6 and TRBJ2-5; D ambiguous. This CDR3 region has 13 residues. V was clipped by 3 bases and J by 5 bases, with 10 bases between them. The germline CDR1 and CDR2 sequences are SGHVS and FNYEAQ. CDR3 sequence: CASSLSVRETQYF. For the CDR3, the DNA is TGTGCCAGCAGCTTGTCCGTTAGGGAGACCCAGTACTTC.

The V gene is TRBV6-5, the J gene TRBJ1-2; 8 bases map to TRBD1. Germline V lookup: CDR1 MNHEY, CDR2 SVGAGI. CDR3 size: 16 residues. V shed 4 bases and J 7 bases; nucleotides not matched to a gene: 14. The CDR3 protein is CASSSVSYQGALGYTF. CDR3 DNA: TGTGCCAGCAGTTCCGTCTCATACCAGGGGGCACTTGGCTACACCTTC.

The genes are TRBV6-5 and TRBJ2-7, with a weak D call TRBD1 (5 bases). Trimming cost V 2 bases and J 5 bases, with 7 bases left between them. This CDR3 spans 12 amino acids. The germline CDR1 and CDR2 sequences are MNHEY and SVGAGI. The CDR3 sequence: CASSYRGDEQYF. CDR3 bases: TGTGCCAGCAGTTACAGGGGCGACGAGCAGTACTTC.

The chain links TRBV11-3 to TRBJ2-7; 11 bases align to TRBD2. V shed 5 bases and J 5 bases; nucleotides not matched to a gene: 8. The CDR3 spans 15 residues. Germline assignment: CDR1 SGHNT and CDR2 YENEEA. The CDR3 nucleotides are TGTGCCAGCAGCGAGAACCTAGCGGGGGGTGACGAGCAGTACTTC. Its translation: CASSENLAGGDEQYF.

The chain is built from TRBV12-5 and TRBJ2-3, with D possibly matching TRBD1 (8 bases). This CDR3 contains 15 residues. Trimming cost V 6 bases and J 2 bases, with 15 bases left between them. The V gene's germline CDR1 is LGHNT and CDR2 FRNRAP. CDR3 residues: CASGRTGRDTDTQYF. DNA for the CDR3: TGTGCTAGTGGCCGGACAGGGAGGGACACAGATACGCAGTATTTT.

The chain has TRBV2 and TRBJ2-5, with 8 bases identical to TRBD2. V lost 2 bases, J lost 4 bases, and 9 bases stayed unmatched. The V gene's germline CDR1 is SNHLY and CDR2 FYNNEI. This CDR3 is built from 16 residues. The CDR3 sequence is CASSERVAGGRETQYF. The CDR3 DNA follows: TGTGCCAGCAGTGAAAGGGTGGCGGGGGGCCGAGAGACCCAGTACTTC.

This clonotype was seen a handful of times. The chain combines TRBV28 with TRBJ1-1; no firm D call. In germline, CDR1 is MDHEN, CDR2 SYDVKM. This CDR3 is 14 amino acids long. V was clipped by 3 bases and J by 5 bases, with 13 bases between them. The CDR3 is CASSFSGYKTEAFF. CDR3 nucleotide sequence: TGTGCCAGCAGTTTTTCGGGGTATAAGACTGAAGCTTTCTTT.

In this sample, this clonotype turned up once. The chain uses TRBV30 and TRBJ1-4, with D uncertain. The CDR3 covers 13 residues. V was clipped by 3 bases and J by 8 bases, with 13 bases between them. Per the germline V gene, CDR1 is GTSNPN and CDR2 is SVGIG (reference sequence). The CDR3 region is CAWSEGRLEKLFF. Written as DNA, the CDR3 is TGTGCCTGGAGCGAAGGACGTCTCGAAAAACTGTTTTTT.

This clonotype is labeled as medium-sized (0.01 to 0.1%). Here the CDR3 reads CASSVGKGNSDRVSEQYF. The CDR3 DNA is TGTGCCAGCAGCGTAGGAAAGGGAAACTCGGACAGGGTAAGCGAGCAGTACTTC. The chain is built from TRBV9 and TRBJ2-7, with 8 bases lining up with TRBD1. The CDR3 totals 18 residues. Germline assignment: CDR1 SGDLS and CDR2 YYNGEE. The V segment lost 0 bases and the J segment 6 bases; nucleotides outside the gene matches: 17.

The rearrangement joins TRBV20-1 to TRBJ1-1; TRBD1 aligns across 9 bases. The length of the CDR3 is 13 residues. Per germline, CDR1 DFQATT and CDR2 SNEGSKA (reference sequence). Germline trimming cut 8 bases from V and 6 bases from J; bases unmatched to any gene: 10. CDR3 in DNA: TGCAGTCCCAGGGACAGGGCTACACCTGAAGCTTTCTTT. Protein: CSPRDRATPEAFF.

This sequence joins TRBV7-9 and TRBJ2-5; 10 nucleotides match TRBD1. The CDR3 is 16 amino acids. The V gene's germline CDR1 is SEHNR and CDR2 FQNEAQ (reference sequence). Trimming took 2 bases from V and 5 from J; bases not matched to a gene: 8. The CDR3 reads CASSLIDRGRLETQYF. CDR3 in DNA: TGTGCCAGCAGCTTAATCGACAGGGGGCGTCTGGAGACCCAGTACTTC.

This chain uses TRBV14 with TRBJ1-1, with D maybe TRBD1 (5 bases). V was clipped by 1 base and J by 1 base, with 10 bases between them. Germline V gene lookup returns CDR1 SGHDN and CDR2 FVKESK. The CDR3 loop spans 15 amino acids. For the CDR3, the DNA is TGTGCCAGCAGCCAAGCCGGGACGGGGAACACTGAAGCTTTCTTT. Translating gives CASSQAGTGNTEAFF.

The V and J genes are TRBV6-4 and TRBJ1-6; D perhaps matches TRBD1 (6 bases). The V end lost 2 bases, the J end lost 11 bases, and 10 bases lay between the germline ends. Germline-derived CDR1 and CDR2 are MRHNA and SNTAGT. This CDR3 is 13 amino acids long. The CDR3 is CASSDHTGTPLHF. CDR3 sequence (DNA): TGTGCCAGCAGTGACCACACAGGGACACCCCTCCACTTT.

This sequence joins TRBV12-2 and TRBJ2-7; the table's TRBD2 call for D was not verified on the DNA. TRBV12-2 is a known pseudogene. The CDR3 has 18 amino acids. CDR3 in DNA: TGTGCAAGTCGCTTGGATAGGAAGACTAGCCACAGCTCCTACGAGCAGTACTTC. Translation: CASRLDRKTSHSSYEQYF.

The chain recombines TRBV18 with TRBJ2-7; weak D call: TRBD1 (5 bases). This CDR3 is 13 amino acids long. V was clipped by 0 bases and J by 13 bases, with 16 bases between them. Germline V gene data show CDR1 as KGHSH and CDR2 as LQKENI. CDR3 in DNA: TGTGCCAGCTCACCACCGGGTTTGCAGGGCCTCTACTTC. This sequence encodes CASSPPGLQGLYF.

The chain couples TRBV6-5 to TRBJ1-2; D possibly corresponds to TRBD1 (6 bases). This CDR3 is 13 amino acids long. Germline CDR1 is MNHEY and CDR2 is SVGAGI. Between the trimmed V and J ends, which lost 2 bases and 6 bases, there was a span of 10 bases. CDR3 sequence: CASSYRWGHGYTF. CDR3 DNA sequence: TGTGCCAGCAGTTACCGGTGGGGGCATGGCTACACCTTC.